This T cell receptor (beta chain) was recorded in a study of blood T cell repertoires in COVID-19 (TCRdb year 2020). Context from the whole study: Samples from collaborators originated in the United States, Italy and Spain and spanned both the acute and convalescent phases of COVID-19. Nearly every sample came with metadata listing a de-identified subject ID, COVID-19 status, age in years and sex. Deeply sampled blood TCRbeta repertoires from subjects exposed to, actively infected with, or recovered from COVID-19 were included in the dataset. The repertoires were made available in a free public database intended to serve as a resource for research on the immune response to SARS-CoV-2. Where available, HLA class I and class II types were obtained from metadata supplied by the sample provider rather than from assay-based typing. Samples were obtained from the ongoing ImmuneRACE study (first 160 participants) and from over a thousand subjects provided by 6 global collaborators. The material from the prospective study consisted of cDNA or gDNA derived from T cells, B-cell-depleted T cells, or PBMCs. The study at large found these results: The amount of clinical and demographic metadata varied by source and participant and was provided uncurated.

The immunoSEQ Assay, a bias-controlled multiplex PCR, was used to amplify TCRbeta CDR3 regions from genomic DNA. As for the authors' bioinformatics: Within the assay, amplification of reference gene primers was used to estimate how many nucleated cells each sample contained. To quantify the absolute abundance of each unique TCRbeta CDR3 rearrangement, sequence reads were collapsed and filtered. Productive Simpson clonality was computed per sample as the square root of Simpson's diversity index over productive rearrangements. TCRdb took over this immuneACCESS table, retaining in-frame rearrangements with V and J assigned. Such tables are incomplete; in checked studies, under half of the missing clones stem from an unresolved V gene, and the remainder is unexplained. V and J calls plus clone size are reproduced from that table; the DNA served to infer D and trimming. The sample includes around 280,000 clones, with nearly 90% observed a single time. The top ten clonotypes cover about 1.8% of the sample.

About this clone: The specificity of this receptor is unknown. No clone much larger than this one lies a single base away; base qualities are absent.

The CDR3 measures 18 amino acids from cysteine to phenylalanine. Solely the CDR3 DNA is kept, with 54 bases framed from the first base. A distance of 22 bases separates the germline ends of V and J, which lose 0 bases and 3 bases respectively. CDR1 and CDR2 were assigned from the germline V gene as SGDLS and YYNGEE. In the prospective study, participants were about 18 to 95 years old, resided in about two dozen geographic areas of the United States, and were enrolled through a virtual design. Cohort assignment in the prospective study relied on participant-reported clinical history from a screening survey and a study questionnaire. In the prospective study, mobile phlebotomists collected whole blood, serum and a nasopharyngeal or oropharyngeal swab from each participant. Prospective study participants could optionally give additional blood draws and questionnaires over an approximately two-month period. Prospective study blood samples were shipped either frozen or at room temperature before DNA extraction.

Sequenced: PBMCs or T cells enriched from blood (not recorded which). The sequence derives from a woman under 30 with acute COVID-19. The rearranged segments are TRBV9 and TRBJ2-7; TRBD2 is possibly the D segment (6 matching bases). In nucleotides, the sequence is TGTGCCAGCAGCGTAGTTTTCCGAGATGGGAGGATGGTCTACGAGCAGTACTTC. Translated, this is CASSVVFRDGRMVYEQYF.